This T cell receptor beta chain is drawn from a study of shared clonotypes between healthy human individuals. Study at large: In total, the donors were a couple of women and a few men aged 18 to 49. The plates for each donor numbered three CD4 naive, three CD4 memory, two CD8 naive and one CD8 memory.

Per germline, CDR1 MDHEN and CDR2 SYDVKM. This CDR3 comprises 16 residues. Genomic DNA of every subset was divided equally among multiple immunoSEQ plates. Sequenced by immunoSEQ multiplex PCR; TCRdb stores in-frame clones only, minus some. The profile shows hundreds of thousands of clones, 60% to 80% of them singletons. The V gene is TRBV28, the J gene TRBJ2-5; 12 bases are shared with TRBD2. The J call may be incorrect, as the DNA end agrees better with TRBJ2-7. The sequence was obtained from a woman aged 25-40 years in good health. Sample: memory CD4+ T cells sorted from blood. Subset denoted: CD45RA-negative fraction. The CDR3 is CASSPQSSGRVGEQYF. As DNA, the CDR3 is TGTGCCAGCAGTCCCCAGTCTAGCGGGAGGGTTGGCGAGCAGTACTTC.